The clone carrying this T cell receptor (beta chain) was detected ten times or more. As yet, its antigen is unknown. V lost 4 bases and J 1 base, leaving 7 bases between the germline ends. This CDR3 contains 13 residues. Germline CDR1 is SGHTA and CDR2 is FQGNSA. This sample is part of a study of T cell repertoires in cytomegalovirus infection. Looking at the study overall: It was the public TCR beta signatures that indicated both CMV infection and matching HLA type.

Broader study findings: Summed public TCR beta family frequency identified CMV carriers bearing the relevant HLA.

TCRdb ran MiXCR on the reads and lists one entry per CDR3 protein. The sample holds over 450,000 distinct CDR3 sequences, 11% seen once. This clonotype was sampled from a human donor in good health (CMV status not recorded). Some clones in this sample may be carry-over from other donors' samples. Sequencing used PBMCs. J is TRBJ2-5 and V is TRBV7-2; D not resolved. DNA for the CDR3: TGTGCCAGCAGCTCGCGGACCCAAGAGACCCAGTACTTC. It yields the protein CASSSRTQETQYF.